The 17 T cell receptor beta chains below were found in one sample sequenced in a study of T cells in localized non-small cell lung cancer. TCRdb's copy holds only in-frame clones and misses some; the assay was immunoSEQ multiplex PCR. The sample lists about 26,000 clones; around four fifths were seen once. The sequencing used peripheral blood, collected before any cancer treatment. These receptor sequences come from a woman aged 35 to 70 with stage I lung adenocarcinoma.

This chain uses TRBV19 with TRBJ1-1; D is uncertain. Trimming cost V 1 base and J 0 bases, with 6 bases left between them. This CDR3 has 14 residues. The germline V gene has CDR1 LNHDA and CDR2 SQIVND (reference sequence). The CDR3 loop is CASSIGVMNTEAFF. The DNA of the CDR3 is TGTGCCAGTAGTATAGGGGTGATGAACACTGAAGCTTTCTTT.

The rearrangement joins TRBV28 to TRBJ1-2; D not certain. V was trimmed by 7 bases and J by 2 bases, leaving 8 bases between them. CDR1 MDHEN and CDR2 SYDVKM come from the germline V gene. This CDR3 spans 12 amino acids. CDR3 amino acids: CASTPRNYGYTF. CDR3 bases: TGTGCCAGCACTCCCAGGAACTATGGCTACACCTTC.

The V call is TRBV5-3, the J call TRBJ1-2; perhaps TRBD1 as D (6 bases). TRBV5-3 is classed as an ORF, of uncertain function. CDR3 length equals 13 residues. Trimming left V 4 bases short and J 4 bases short, with 11 bases between. DNA of the CDR3: TGTGCCAGAAGCCCACAGGGCTTCTATGGCTACACCTTC. Amino acid sequence: CARSPQGFYGYTF.

The CDR3 bases are TGTGCCAGCAGCTTCACAGGGAGGAACACCGGGGAGCTGTTTTTT. Its translation is CASSFTGRNTGELFF. This chain joins TRBV7-2 and TRBJ2-2; perhaps TRBD1 as D (6 bases). Germline values: CDR1 SGHTA, CDR2 FQGNSA. The CDR3 sequence is 15 residues long. Trimming took 3 bases from V and 1 from J, leaving 9 bases between them.

The chain has TRBV5-4 and TRBJ2-7; weak D call: TRBD1 (5 bases). Germline-derived CDR1 and CDR2 are SGHNT and YYREEE (reference sequence). The CDR3 sequence is 13 residues long. Trimming took off 0 bases at V and 6 bases at J, with 10 bases between the two ends. In DNA form, the CDR3 reads TGTGCCAGCAGCTTGGACGCAGGGTTCGAGCAGTACTTC. Its protein product is CASSLDAGFEQYF.

V is TRBV27 and J is TRBJ1-2; 7 nucleotides align to TRBD1. Germline V CDR1 and CDR2: MNHEY, SMNVEV (reference sequence). V trimming: 4 bases; J trimming: 4 bases; junction bases outside the gene matches: 6. This CDR3 has 14 amino acids. DNA for the CDR3: TGTGCCAGCAGTTCCCCGGGACAGAGCTATGGCTACACCTTC. Translation: CASSSPGQSYGYTF.

This chain connects TRBV5-5 to TRBJ2-7; D ambiguous. The CDR3 length is 14 residues. CDR1 is SGHKS, CDR2 YYEKEE, per germline (reference sequence). The V end was cut by 2 bases, the J end by 1 base, with 10 bases between. CDR3 in DNA: TGTGCCAGCAGCTTCGGAGTGTTTTCCTACGAGCAGTACTTC. It yields the protein CASSFGVFSYEQYF. The variable domain in full, with the rest retrieved from reference TRBV5-5 and TRBJ2-7, is DAGVTQSPTHLIKTRGQQVTLRCSPISGHKSVSWYQQVLGQGPQFIFQYYEKEERGRGNFPDRFSARQFPNYSSELNVNALLLGDSALYLCASSFGVFSYEQYFGPGTRLTVT.

The sample holds one count of this clone. This chain connects TRBV5-1 to TRBJ1-2; maybe TRBD1 (6 bases). This CDR3 is 16 amino acids long. Germline V CDR1 and CDR2: SGHRS, YFSETQ. V was pared by 3 bases and J by 5 bases, with 20 bases between. This CDR3 is CASSSTKDSSGYGYTF. The CDR3 nucleotides are TGCGCCAGCAGCTCCACGAAGGACAGTTCAGGATATGGCTACACCTTC.

This clone came up a few times. The V call is TRBV2, the J call TRBJ2-1, with TRBD2 matching 14 bases. The CDR3 runs to 15 residues. Germline V gives CDR1 SNHLY, CDR2 FYNNEI. V lost 7 bases to trimming and J lost 10 bases; unmatched junction nucleotides: 9. DNA for the CDR3: TGTGCCAGCACCACCGGGACTAGCGGGGGTGGGGAGCAGTTCTTC. Its translation is CASTTGTSGGGEQFF. Full variable domain (outside the CDR3, taken from reference TRBV2 and TRBJ2-1): EPEVTQTPSHQVTQMGQEVILRCVPISNHLYFYWYRQILGQKVEFLVSFYNNEISEKSEIFDDQFSVERPDGSNFTLKIRSTKLEDSAMYFCASTTGTSGGGEQFFGPGTRLTVL.

DNA of the CDR3: TGTGCCATCAGTGAAAGGGCGGGAGCTAGCTCCTATAATTCACCCCTCCACTTT. Encoded protein: CAISERAGASSYNSPLHF. The V gene is TRBV10-3, the J gene TRBJ1-6, with D unresolved. This CDR3 comprises 18 residues. V was trimmed by 3 bases and J by 0 bases, leaving 15 bases between them. Germline-derived CDR1 and CDR2 are ENHRY and SYGVKD.

The genes are TRBV5-1 and TRBJ2-2, with a tentative D call TRBD1 (5 bases). Trimming took off 3 bases at V and 4 bases at J, with 10 bases between the two ends. Looked up from germline, CDR1 is SGHRS and CDR2 is YFSETQ. The CDR3 spans 14 residues. CDR3 sequence: CASSSQGSTGELFF. CDR3 coding DNA: TGCGCCAGCAGCTCCCAGGGCAGCACCGGGGAGCTGTTTTTT. Full variable domain (outside the CDR3, taken from reference TRBV5-1 and TRBJ2-2): KAGVTQTPRYLIKTRGQQVTLSCSPISGHRSVSWYQQTPGQGLQFLFEYFSETQRNKGNFPGRFSGRQFSNSRSEMNVSTLELGDSALYLCASSSQGSTGELFFGEGSRLTVL.

The CDR3 loop reads CASSQDEGGYTEAFF. The CDR3 DNA reads TGCGCCAGCAGCCAAGATGAGGGGGGGTACACTGAAGCTTTCTTT. The chain recombines TRBV4-1 with TRBJ1-1; tentative D call: TRBD1 (6 bases). Trimming shortened V by 0 bases and J by 3 bases, and 11 bases separated the two germline ends. This CDR3 spans 15 amino acids. The germline V gene encodes CDR1 MGHRA and CDR2 YSYEKL.

This clone was seen only once. The V call is TRBV6-5, the J call TRBJ1-1; perhaps TRBD1 as D (5 bases). Trimming stripped 5 bases from V and 2 bases from J, with 12 bases between. The V gene's germline CDR1 is MNHEY and CDR2 SVGAGI. This CDR3 spans 14 amino acids. For the CDR3, the DNA is TGTGCCAGCAGTAGAAGTCAGGGCAACACTGAAGCTTTCTTT. Its protein product is CASSRSQGNTEAFF.

The V gene is TRBV7-3, the J gene TRBJ2-1; D is perhaps TRBD1 (6 bases). Germline lookup yields CDR1 SGHTA and CDR2 FQGTGA. The CDR3 runs 13 residues. Trimming took off 6 bases at V and 9 bases at J, with 15 bases between the two ends. The CDR3 sequence is CASSYQGYGEQFF. The CDR3 coding sequence is TGTGCCAGCAGTTATCAGGGGTATGGTGAGCAGTTCTTC. The variable domain in full, completed from reference TRBV7-3 and TRBJ2-1, reads GAGVSQTPSNKVTEKGKYVELRCDPISGHTALYWYRQSLGQGPEFLIYFQGTGAADDSGLPNDRFFAVRPEGSVSTLKIQRTERGDSAVYLCASSYQGYGEQFFGPGTRLTVL.

The chain uses TRBV7-9 and TRBJ1-4; maybe TRBD1 (5 bases). Trimming removed 6 bases from V and 0 bases from J, with 17 bases in between. The CDR3 contains 17 residues. Looked up from germline, CDR1 is SEHNR and CDR2 is FQNEAQ (reference sequence). The CDR3 region is CASSWAGHSATNEKLFF. As DNA, the CDR3 is TGTGCCAGCAGTTGGGCAGGACACTCTGCAACTAATGAAAAACTGTTTTTT.

This chain links TRBV7-8 with TRBJ1-4, with a possible D match to TRBD1 (6 bases). The CDR3 is 14 residues long. The germline CDR1 and CDR2 sequences are SGHVS and FQNEAQ. Trimming took 6 bases from V and 3 from J, leaving 11 bases between them. As DNA, the CDR3 is TGTGCCAGCAGTCCACAGGGATCTAATGAAAAACTGTTTTTT. As protein: CASSPQGSNEKLFF.

This chain links TRBV5-1 with TRBJ1-1, with TRBD1 as a possible D gene (6 bases). The CDR3 consists of 15 residues. CDR1 is SGHRS and CDR2 is YFSETQ in the germline V gene. Trimming cost V 1 base and J 4 bases, with 14 bases left between them. The CDR3 is CASSLNGQSGTEAFF. The CDR3 nucleotides read TGCGCCAGCAGCTTGAACGGACAGTCGGGCACTGAAGCTTTCTTT.